This T cell receptor beta chain is drawn from a study of Ad26.COV2.S vaccination and SARS-CoV-2 variants. The overall study: As a participant in COV1001, the donor was in the Ad26.COV2.S trial arm. Intramuscular Ad26.COV2.S at 5x10^10 or 1x10^11 viral particles.

Trimming took off 0 bases at V and 5 bases at J, with 7 bases between the two ends. This CDR3 comprises 13 residues. Notes on the study in general: Substantial breadth in spike-specific CD8+ and CD4+ T cell responses was reportedly seen after vaccination.

This clone has only one observation. The antigen is unknown. The assay was immunoSEQ multiplex PCR, and TCRdb's table has in-frame clones only and misses some. The sample carries about 460,000 clones, roughly nine tenths recorded once. Indicated treatment: approximately 18 received Ad26.COV2.S at low or high dose, single or two shots; roughly five received placebo; per-sample allocation not given. The study sampled participants on day 63 after the first vaccine or placebo injection. The clonotype comes from a person aged 18-65 years who received the Ad26.COV2.S COVID-19 vaccine or a placebo. The material was peripheral blood, obtained in a trial of Ad26.COV2.S vaccine versus placebo. The chain links TRBV12-3 or TRBV12-4 to TRBJ1-2; D not resolved. The CDR3 DNA sequence: TGTGCCAGCAGTTTAGCGTCGGGGTATGGCTACACCTTC. As protein: CASSLASGYGYTF.